Reported below is one T cell receptor (beta chain). This entry is derived from a study of blood T cell repertoires in COVID-19. Study as a whole: Material from acute and convalescent COVID-19 was sourced from the United States, Italy and Spain. PBMCs, B-cell-depleted T cells, or T cells were the source of the cDNA or gDNA that made up the material.

Original processing methods: Amplifying reference gene primers gave estimates of nucleated cell counts. Libraries were prepared by immunoSEQ multiplex PCR; TCRdb keeps only in-frame clonotypes and omits some of them. From that table come the V and J calls and clone size; the DNA was used to work out D and trimming. The repertoire includes fewer than 250,000 clones, 83% of them detected once, and less than 3.5% sits in the top ten. This clonotype originated in a man between 45 and 60 years old with active or convalescent COVID-19. Sequencing was done on a sample of peripheral blood.

The CDR3 nucleotides read TGTGCCAGCAGCTTACCGACGGGACTCCAGAACACTGAAGCTTTCTTT. As protein: CASSLPTGLQNTEAFF. The chain has TRBV13 and TRBJ1-1; D might be TRBD1 (5 bases). This CDR3 region has 16 residues. Germline V gene data show CDR1 as PRHDT and CDR2 as FYEKMQ (reference sequence). Deletions cut 2 bases from V and 1 base from J, with 14 bases between.